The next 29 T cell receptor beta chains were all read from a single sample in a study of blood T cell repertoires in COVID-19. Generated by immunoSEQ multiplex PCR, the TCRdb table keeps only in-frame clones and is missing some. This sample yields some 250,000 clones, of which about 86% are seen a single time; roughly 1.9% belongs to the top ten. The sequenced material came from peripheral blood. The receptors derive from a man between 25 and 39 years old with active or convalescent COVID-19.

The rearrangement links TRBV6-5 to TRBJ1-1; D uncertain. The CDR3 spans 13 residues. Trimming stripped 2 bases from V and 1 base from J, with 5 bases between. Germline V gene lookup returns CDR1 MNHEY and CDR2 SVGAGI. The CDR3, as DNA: TGTGCCAGCAGTTACAATAGGAACACTGAAGCTTTCTTT. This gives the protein CASSYNRNTEAFF.

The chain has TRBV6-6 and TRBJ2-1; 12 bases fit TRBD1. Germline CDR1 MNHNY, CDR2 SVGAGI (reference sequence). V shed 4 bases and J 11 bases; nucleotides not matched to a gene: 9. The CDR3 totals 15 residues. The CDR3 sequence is CASSWAGTGGEKQFF. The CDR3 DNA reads TGTGCCAGCAGTTGGGCCGGGACAGGGGGCGAAAAGCAGTTCTTC.

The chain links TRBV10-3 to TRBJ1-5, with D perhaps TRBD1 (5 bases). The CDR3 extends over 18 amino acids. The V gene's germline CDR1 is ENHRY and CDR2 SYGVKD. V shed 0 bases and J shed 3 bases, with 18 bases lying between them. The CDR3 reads CAISESPLDRQHNQPQHF. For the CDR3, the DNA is TGTGCCATCAGTGAGTCCCCCCTCGACAGACAGCACAATCAGCCCCAGCATTTT.

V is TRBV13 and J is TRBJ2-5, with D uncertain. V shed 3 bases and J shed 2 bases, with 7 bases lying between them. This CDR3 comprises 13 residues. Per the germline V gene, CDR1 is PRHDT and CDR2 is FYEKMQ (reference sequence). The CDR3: CASSFSRQETQYF. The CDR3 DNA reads TGTGCCAGCAGCTTTTCGCGGCAAGAGACCCAGTACTTC.

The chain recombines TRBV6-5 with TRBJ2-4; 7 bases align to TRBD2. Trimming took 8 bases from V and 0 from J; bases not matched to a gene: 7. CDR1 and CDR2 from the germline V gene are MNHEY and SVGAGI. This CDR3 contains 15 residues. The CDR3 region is CASLRSGVAKNIQYF. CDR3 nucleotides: TGTGCCAGCTTAAGAAGCGGGGTAGCCAAAAACATTCAGTACTTC.

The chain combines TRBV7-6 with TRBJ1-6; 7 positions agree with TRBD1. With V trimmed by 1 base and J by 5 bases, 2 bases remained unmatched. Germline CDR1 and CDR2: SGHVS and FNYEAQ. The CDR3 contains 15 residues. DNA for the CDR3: TGTGCCAGCAGCTTAGATGGGACAGATAATTCACCCCTCCACTTT. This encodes CASSLDGTDNSPLHF.

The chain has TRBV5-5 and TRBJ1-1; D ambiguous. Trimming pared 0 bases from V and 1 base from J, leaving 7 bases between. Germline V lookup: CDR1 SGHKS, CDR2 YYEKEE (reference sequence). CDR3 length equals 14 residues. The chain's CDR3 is CASSLVSWNTEAFF. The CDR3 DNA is TGTGCCAGCAGCTTGGTTTCCTGGAACACTGAAGCTTTCTTT.

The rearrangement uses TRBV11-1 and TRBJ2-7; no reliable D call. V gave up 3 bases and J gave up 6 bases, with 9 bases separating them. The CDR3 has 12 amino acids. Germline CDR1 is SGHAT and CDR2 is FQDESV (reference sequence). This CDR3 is CASSFSLGEQYF. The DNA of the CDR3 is TGTGCCAGCAGCTTCTCTCTCGGCGAGCAGTACTTC.

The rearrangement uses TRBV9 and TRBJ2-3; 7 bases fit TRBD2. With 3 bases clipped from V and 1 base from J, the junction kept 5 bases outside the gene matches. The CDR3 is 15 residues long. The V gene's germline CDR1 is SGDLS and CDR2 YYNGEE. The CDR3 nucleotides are TGTGCCAGCAGCGGGATGGGGGGGGGCACAGATACGCAGTATTTT. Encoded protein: CASSGMGGGTDTQYF.

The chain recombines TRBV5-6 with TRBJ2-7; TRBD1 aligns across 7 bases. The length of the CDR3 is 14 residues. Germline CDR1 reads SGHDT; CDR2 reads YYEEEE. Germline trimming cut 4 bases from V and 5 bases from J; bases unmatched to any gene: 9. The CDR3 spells CASSPGGYLDEQYF. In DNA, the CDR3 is TGTGCCAGCAGCCCAGGGGGTTATCTCGACGAGCAGTACTTC.

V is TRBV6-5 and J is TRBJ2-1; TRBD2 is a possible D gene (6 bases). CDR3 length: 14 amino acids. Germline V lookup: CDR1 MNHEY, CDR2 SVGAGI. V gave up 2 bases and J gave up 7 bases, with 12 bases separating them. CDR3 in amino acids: CASSYGEAGNEQFF. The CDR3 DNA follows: TGTGCCAGCAGTTACGGTGAGGCGGGGAATGAGCAGTTCTTC.

The CDR3 loop is CASSVATSGWRARELFF. CDR3 sequence (DNA): TGTGCCAGCAGCGTAGCGACTAGCGGGTGGAGGGCCCGGGAGCTGTTTTTT. The rearrangement joins TRBV9 to TRBJ2-2, with 10 nucleotides matching TRBD2. Trimming removed 0 bases from V and 9 bases from J; junction bases left unmatched: 11. Germline V gene sequence: CDR1 SGDLS, CDR2 YYNGEE. The CDR3 spans 17 residues.

For the CDR3, the DNA is TGTGCCAGCAGCTTAGAACAGGGAGAGACCCAGTACTTC. It specifies CASSLEQGETQYF. The genes are TRBV11-3 and TRBJ2-5, with TRBD1 as a possible D gene (6 bases). Germline-derived CDR1 and CDR2 are SGHNT and YENEEA. Trimming stripped 0 bases from V and 4 bases from J, with 6 bases between. The CDR3 is 13 residues long.

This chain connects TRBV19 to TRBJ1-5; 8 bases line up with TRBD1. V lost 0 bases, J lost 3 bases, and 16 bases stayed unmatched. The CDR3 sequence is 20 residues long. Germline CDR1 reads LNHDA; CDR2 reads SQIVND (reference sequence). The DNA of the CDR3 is TGTGCCAGTAGTATAGATTACCTCCCCCAGGGGGCGTCGTACAATCAGCCCCAGCATTTT. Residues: CASSIDYLPQGASYNQPQHF.

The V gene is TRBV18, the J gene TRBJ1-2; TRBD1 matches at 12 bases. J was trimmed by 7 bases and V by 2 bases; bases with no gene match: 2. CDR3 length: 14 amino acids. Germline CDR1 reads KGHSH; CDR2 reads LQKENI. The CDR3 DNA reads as TGTGCCAGCTCACCAAGGGACAGGGGGCCTGGCTACACCTTC. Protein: CASSPRDRGPGYTF.

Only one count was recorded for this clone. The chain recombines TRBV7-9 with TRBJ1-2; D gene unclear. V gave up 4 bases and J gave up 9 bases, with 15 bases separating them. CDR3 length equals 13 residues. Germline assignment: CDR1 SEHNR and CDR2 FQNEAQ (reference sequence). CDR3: CASSSLGPRSYTF. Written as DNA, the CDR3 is TGTGCCAGCAGCTCTCTAGGCCCTAGGAGCTACACCTTC.

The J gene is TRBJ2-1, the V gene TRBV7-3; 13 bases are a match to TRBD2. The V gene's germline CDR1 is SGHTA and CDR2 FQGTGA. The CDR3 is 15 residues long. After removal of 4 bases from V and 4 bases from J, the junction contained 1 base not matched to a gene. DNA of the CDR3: TGTGCCAGCAGCTCGACTAGCGGGGGGTACAATGAGCAGTTCTTC. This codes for CASSSTSGGYNEQFF.

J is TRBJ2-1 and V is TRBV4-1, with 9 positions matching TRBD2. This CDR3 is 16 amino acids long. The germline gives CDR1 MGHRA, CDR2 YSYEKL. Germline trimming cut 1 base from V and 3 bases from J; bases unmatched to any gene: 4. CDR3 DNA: TGCGCCAGCAGCCAAGGACCTAGCGGGGACTACAATGAGCAGTTCTTC. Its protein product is CASSQGPSGDYNEQFF.

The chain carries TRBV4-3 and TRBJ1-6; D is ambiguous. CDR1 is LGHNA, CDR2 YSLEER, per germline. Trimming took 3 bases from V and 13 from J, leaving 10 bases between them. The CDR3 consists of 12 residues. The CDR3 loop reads CASSHFPSPLHF. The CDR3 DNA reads TGCGCCAGCAGCCACTTTCCCAGTCCCCTCCACTTT.

The CDR3 coding sequence is TGTGCCAGCAGCCGCCAAGGGAGCGGGGCCCCCTACGAGCAGTACTTC. This sequence encodes CASSRQGSGAPYEQYF. The chain has TRBV3-1 (or the pseudogene TRBV3-2) and TRBJ2-7; 7 positions agree with TRBD2. V trimming: 4 bases; J trimming: 2 bases; junction bases outside the gene matches: 11. Germline V gives CDR1 LGHDT, CDR2 YNNKEL (reference sequence). The CDR3 is 16 residues long.

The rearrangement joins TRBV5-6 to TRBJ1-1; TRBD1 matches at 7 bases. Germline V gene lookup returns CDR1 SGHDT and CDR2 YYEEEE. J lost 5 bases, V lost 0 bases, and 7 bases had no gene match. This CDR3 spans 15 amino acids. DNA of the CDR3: TGTGCCAGCAGCTTGGTGGGGCAGGGGGGAACTGAAGCTTTCTTT. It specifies CASSLVGQGGTEAFF.

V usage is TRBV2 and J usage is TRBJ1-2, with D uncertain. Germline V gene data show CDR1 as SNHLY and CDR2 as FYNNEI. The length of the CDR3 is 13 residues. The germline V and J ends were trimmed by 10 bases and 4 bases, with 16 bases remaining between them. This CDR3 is CATQAGHSYGYTF. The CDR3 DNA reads TGTGCCACCCAGGCGGGTCACTCCTATGGCTACACCTTC.

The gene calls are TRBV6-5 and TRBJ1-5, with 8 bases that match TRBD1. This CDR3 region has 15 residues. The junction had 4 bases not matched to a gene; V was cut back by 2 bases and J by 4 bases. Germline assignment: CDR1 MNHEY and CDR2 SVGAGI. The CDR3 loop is CASSYGQGGNQPQHF. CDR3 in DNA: TGTGCCAGCAGTTACGGACAGGGAGGGAATCAGCCCCAGCATTTT.

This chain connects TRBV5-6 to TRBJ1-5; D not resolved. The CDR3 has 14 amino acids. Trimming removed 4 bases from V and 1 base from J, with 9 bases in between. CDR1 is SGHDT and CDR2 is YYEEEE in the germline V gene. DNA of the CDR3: TGTGCCAGCAGCCACTATTACAGCAATCAGCCCCAGCATTTT. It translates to CASSHYYSNQPQHF.

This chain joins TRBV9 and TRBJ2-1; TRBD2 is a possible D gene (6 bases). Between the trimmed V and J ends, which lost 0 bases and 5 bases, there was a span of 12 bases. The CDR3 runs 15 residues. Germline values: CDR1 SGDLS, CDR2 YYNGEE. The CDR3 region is CASSVEASAHNEQFF. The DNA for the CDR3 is TGTGCCAGCAGCGTAGAGGCTAGCGCTCACAATGAGCAGTTCTTC.

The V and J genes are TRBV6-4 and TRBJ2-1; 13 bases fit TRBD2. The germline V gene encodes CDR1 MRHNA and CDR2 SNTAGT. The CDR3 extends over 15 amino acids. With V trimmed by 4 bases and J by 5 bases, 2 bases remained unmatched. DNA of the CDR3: TGTGCCAGCAGTGTACTAGCGGGGGGGAACAATGAGCAGTTCTTC. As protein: CASSVLAGGNNEQFF.

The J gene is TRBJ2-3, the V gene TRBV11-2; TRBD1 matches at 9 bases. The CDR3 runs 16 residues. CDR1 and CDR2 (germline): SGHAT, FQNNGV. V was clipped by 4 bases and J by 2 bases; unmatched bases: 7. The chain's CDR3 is CASSSTGGGTTDTQYF. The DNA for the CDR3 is TGTGCCAGCAGCTCGACAGGGGGGGGCACCACAGATACGCAGTATTTT. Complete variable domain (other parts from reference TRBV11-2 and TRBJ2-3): EAGVAQSPRYKIIEKRQSVAFWCNPISGHATLYWYQQILGQGPKLLIQFQNNGVVDDSQLPKDRFSAERLKGVDSTLKIQPAKLEDSAVYLCASSSTGGGTTDTQYFGPGTRLTVL.

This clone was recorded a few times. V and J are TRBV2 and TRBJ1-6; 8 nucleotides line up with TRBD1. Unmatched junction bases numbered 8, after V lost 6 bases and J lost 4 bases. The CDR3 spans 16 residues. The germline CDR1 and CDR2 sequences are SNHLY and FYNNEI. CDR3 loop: CASSVTGGRYNSPLHF. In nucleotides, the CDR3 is TGTGCCAGCAGCGTAACAGGGGGGCGATATAATTCACCCCTCCACTTT.

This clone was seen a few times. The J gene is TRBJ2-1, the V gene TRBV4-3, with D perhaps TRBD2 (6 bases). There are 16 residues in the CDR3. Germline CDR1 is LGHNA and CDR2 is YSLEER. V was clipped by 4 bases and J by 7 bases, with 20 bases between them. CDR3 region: CASSRADGGLGNEQFF. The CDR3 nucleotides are TGCGCCAGCAGCCGCGCGGACGGGGGTTTGGGAAATGAGCAGTTCTTC.